Detailed here is one T cell receptor beta chain. Its antigen is unknown. The same CDR3 also results from other DNA sequences found in this sample. Replicate PCRs run on sorted subsets employed roughly 190 ng DNA, approximately 30,000 T cell genomes. Sequencing used immunoSEQ multiplex PCR; TCRdb keeps in-frame clones, though not all of them. The table shows about 660,000 clones, with approximately 79% occurring only once. This entry is derived from a study of shared clonotypes between healthy human individuals. Broader study findings: A reduction in generation probabilities was seen for non-shared clonotypes relative to those shared by all four donors. Naive subsets usually exceeded memory subsets in estimated richness.

The V gene's germline CDR1 is SGHRS and CDR2 YFSETQ. CDR3 length: 14 amino acids. The V end was cut by 2 bases, the J end by 5 bases, with 13 bases between. Donors, without exception, were Caucasian adults residing in Nashville, Tennessee. The receptor was isolated from a woman in her 30s in good health. Sequenced sample: memory CD4+ T cells sorted from blood. Regarding subset: CD45RA-negative fraction. The gene calls are TRBV5-1 and TRBJ1-1, with D tentatively TRBD1 (5 bases). CDR3 sequence (DNA): TGCGCCAGCAGCTTTCAAGGGGCGCGGACTGAAGCTTTCTTT. It yields the protein CASSFQGARTEAFF. Together with reference TRBV5-1 and TRBJ1-1, the CDR3 gives the full variable domain: KAGVTQTPRYLIKTRGQQVTLSCSPISGHRSVSWYQQTPGQGLQFLFEYFSETQRNKGNFPGRFSGRQFSNSRSEMNVSTLELGDSALYLCASSFQGARTEAFFGQGTRLTVV.